These 12 T cell receptor beta chains were sequenced from one sample in a study of Ad26.COV2.S vaccination and SARS-CoV-2 variants (dated by TCRdb to the early 2020s). The treatment or condition label here, explained by the study, means: about 20 received Ad26.COV2.S at low or high dose, single or two shots; 5 received placebo; per-sample allocation not given. Repertoires of vaccine and placebo recipients were sequenced from samples collected on day 63 after the first injection. The protocol used for the library was the immunoSEQ multiplex PCR assay. Imported from immuneACCESS, the table was reduced by TCRdb to in-frame sequences with V and J called. These copies leave out some clones; in studies compared against another copy, an unresolved V gene accounts for under half, and the cause of the remainder is not known. Across this sample there are around 250,000 clones, with around 87% seen only once. The biggest ten clones account for about 3.1% of the sample.

The material was peripheral blood, obtained in a trial of Ad26.COV2.S vaccine versus placebo. These receptors originate from a person between 18 and 65 years old who received the Ad26.COV2.S COVID-19 vaccine or a placebo.

The J gene is TRBJ2-5, the V gene TRBV5-4, with 9 bases identical to TRBD2. Germline-derived CDR1 and CDR2 are SGHNT and YYREEE (reference sequence). The trim removed 4 bases at V and 7 bases at J, leaving 11 bases unmatched. CDR3 length: 15 residues. Here the CDR3 reads CASSSDFSGSGTQYF. The CDR3 DNA sequence: TGTGCCAGCAGCAGCGACTTTAGCGGGAGCGGGACCCAGTACTTC.

J is TRBJ2-3 and V is TRBV7-9; 8 bases map to TRBD2. V lost 4 bases to trimming and J lost 0 bases; unmatched junction nucleotides: 0. The germline gives CDR1 SEHNR, CDR2 FQNEAQ (reference sequence). CDR3 size: 14 residues. CDR3 in amino acids: CASSSSGSTDTQYF. The CDR3 DNA sequence: TGTGCCAGCAGCTCTAGCGGGAGCACAGATACGCAGTATTTT. The full variable domain, in which reference TRBV7-9 and TRBJ2-3 provide the parts outside the CDR3, is DTGVSQNPRHKITKRGQNVTFRCDPISEHNRLYWYRQTLGQGPEFLTYFQNEAQLEKSRLLSDRFSAERPKGSFSTLEIQRTEQGDSAMYLCASSSSGSTDTQYFGPGTRLTVL.

The chain combines TRBV3-1 (or the pseudogene TRBV3-2) with TRBJ2-6; no reliable D call. The V end was cut by 3 bases, the J end by 0 bases, with 12 bases between. Per the germline V gene, CDR1 is LGHDT and CDR2 is YNNKEL (reference sequence). CDR3 length: 17 residues. CDR3 amino acids: CASSHSTVTSGANVLTF. CDR3 bases: TGTGCCAGCAGCCATTCGACGGTCACCTCTGGGGCCAACGTCCTGACTTTC.

The chain recombines TRBV5-1 with TRBJ2-2; 7 bases line up with TRBD1. Per the germline V gene, CDR1 is SGHRS and CDR2 is YFSETQ. After removal of 0 bases from V and 5 bases from J, the junction contained 7 bases not matched to a gene. This CDR3 comprises 16 residues. Here the CDR3 reads CASSLVGGVRTGELFF. The CDR3 coding sequence is TGCGCCAGCAGCTTGGTAGGGGGCGTTAGAACCGGGGAGCTGTTTTTT.

J is TRBJ2-1 and V is TRBV19; 12 positions match TRBD1. CDR3 size: 15 residues. The junction had 5 bases not matched to a gene; V was cut back by 5 bases and J by 6 bases. In germline, CDR1 is LNHDA, CDR2 SQIVND (reference sequence). CDR3 sequence: CASSQGQGAFNEQFF. As DNA, the CDR3 is TGTGCCAGTAGTCAGGGACAGGGGGCATTCAATGAGCAGTTCTTC.

The gene calls are TRBV13 and TRBJ2-7; 8 bases line up with TRBD1. Trimming cost V 5 bases and J 2 bases; bases outside gene matches: 8. The germline V gene has CDR1 PRHDT and CDR2 FYEKMQ (reference sequence). There are 15 residues in the CDR3. CDR3 nucleotides: TGTGCCAGCAGCAACGGACAGGGAACGACCTACGAGCAGTACTTC. Amino acids: CASSNGQGTTYEQYF.

The J gene is TRBJ1-2, the V gene TRBV7-2, with TRBD1 matching 11 bases. This CDR3 region has 16 residues. Germline CDR1 is SGHTA and CDR2 is FQGNSA. Trimming took 2 bases from V and 7 from J; bases not matched to a gene: 9. CDR3 bases: TGTGCCAGCAGCTTAACCGGGACAGGGGGTACATCTGGCTACACCTTC. It yields the protein CASSLTGTGGTSGYTF. Using reference TRBV7-2 and TRBJ1-2 for the parts outside the CDR3, the full variable domain is GAGVSQSPSNKVTEKGKDVELRCDPISGHTALYWYRQSLGQGLEFLIYFQGNSAPDKSGLPSDRFSAERTGGSVSTLTIQRTQQEDSAVYLCASSLTGTGGTSGYTFGSGTRLTVV.

This clone was seen a single time. This sequence joins TRBV19 and TRBJ2-3; D remains unclear. In germline, CDR1 is LNHDA, CDR2 SQIVND (reference sequence). The CDR3 consists of 14 residues. Trimming removed 1 base from V and 2 bases from J, with 7 bases in between. The CDR3 bases are TGTGCCAGTAGTATAGTAACTTCCACAGATACGCAGTATTTT. It yields the protein CASSIVTSTDTQYF.

The chain is built from TRBV4-1 and TRBJ2-7; D is possibly TRBD2 (6 bases). In germline, CDR1 is MGHRA, CDR2 YSYEKL. This CDR3 is 15 amino acids long. Trimming took off 6 bases at V and 6 bases at J, with 21 bases between the two ends. The CDR3 DNA is TGCGCCAGCAGACGCGGGGTCTCGACGGACGGCGAGCAGTACTTC. This codes for CASRRGVSTDGEQYF.

V gene TRBV19 combines with J gene TRBJ2-7, with 9 positions matching TRBD2. The ends lost 4 bases at V and 2 bases at J; junction bases unmatched: 3. The germline V gene has CDR1 LNHDA and CDR2 SQIVND (reference sequence). The CDR3 runs to 14 residues. CDR3 bases: TGTGCCAGTAGTAGCGGGGGGGGTACCTACGAGCAGTACTTC. This gives the protein CASSSGGGTYEQYF.

The chain employs TRBV12-5 and TRBJ2-1; 11 bases are shared with TRBD1. The V gene's germline CDR1 is LGHNT and CDR2 FRNRAP. Trimming at V came to 5 bases and at J to 16 bases, leaving 16 bases not matched to a gene. The CDR3 spans 15 residues. The CDR3 is CASGLGQGAYFPLFF. In DNA, the CDR3 is TGTGCTAGTGGTCTAGGACAGGGGGCATATTTCCCTCTCTTCTTC.

This rearrangement joins TRBV29-1 to TRBJ2-1; 10 bases align to TRBD2. V gave up 2 bases and J gave up 4 bases; unmatched junction bases: 11. The V gene's germline CDR1 is SQVTM and CDR2 ANQGSEA. This CDR3 comprises 17 residues. CDR3: CSVETRIASGGYNEQFF. CDR3 DNA: TGCAGCGTTGAAACGAGGATCGCTAGCGGGGGTTACAATGAGCAGTTCTTC.